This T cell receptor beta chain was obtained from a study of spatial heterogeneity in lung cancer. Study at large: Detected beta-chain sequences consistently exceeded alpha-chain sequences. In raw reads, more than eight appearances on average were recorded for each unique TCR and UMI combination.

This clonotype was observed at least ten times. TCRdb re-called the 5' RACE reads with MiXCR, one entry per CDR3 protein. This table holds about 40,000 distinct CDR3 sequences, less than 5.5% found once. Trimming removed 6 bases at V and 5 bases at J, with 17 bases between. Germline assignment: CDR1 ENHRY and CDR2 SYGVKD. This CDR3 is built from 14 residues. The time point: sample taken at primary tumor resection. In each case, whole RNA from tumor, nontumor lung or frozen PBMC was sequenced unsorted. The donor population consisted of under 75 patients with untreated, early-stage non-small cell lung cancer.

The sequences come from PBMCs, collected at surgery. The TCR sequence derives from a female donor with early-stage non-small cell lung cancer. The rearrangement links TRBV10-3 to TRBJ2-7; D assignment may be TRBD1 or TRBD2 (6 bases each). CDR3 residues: CAIRVTGASDEQYF. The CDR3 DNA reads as TGTGCCATCAGGGTCACGGGGGCATCCGACGAGCAGTACTTC.